This T cell receptor (beta chain) was identified in a study of T cells after yellow fever vaccination. Overall study context: With SMART-Seq v4 Ultra Low Input, the fractions containing low cell numbers were prepared.

TCRdb itself ran the 5' RACE reads through MiXCR, one entry per CDR3 protein. The sample has 200,000 to 300,000 distinct CDR3 sequences, 10% to 15% seen once. The study, taken as a whole, reports: Overall, a small share of clonotypes was seen in both CD4 and CD8 compartments.

Germline V CDR1 and CDR2: SQVTM, ANQGSEA. The CDR3 contains 13 residues. V was shortened by 4 bases and J by 4 bases, with 12 bases between the two germline ends. On this clonotype: No antigen is known for it.

The rearrangement links TRBV29-1 to TRBJ2-3, with unresolved D. The source of this sequence is a man younger than 45 who received the YFV17D yellow fever vaccine. Sequencing used CD4+ T cells sorted from PBMCs, obtained 45 days after the yellow fever booster vaccination. CDR3 DNA sequence: TGCAGCGTTGGGGCCCAACCGGCAGATACGCAGTATTTT. The encoded protein is CSVGAQPADTQYF.